This TCR beta chain was obtained from a study of blood T cell repertoires in COVID-19. Trimming stripped 4 bases from V and 4 bases from J, with 7 bases between. This CDR3 is 13 amino acids long. Germline V gene sequence: CDR1 SGHAT, CDR2 FQNNGV. Clinical history as reported by participants underpinned cohort assignment. Some clones are missing from TCRdb's copy, which holds only in-frame ones; the method was immunoSEQ multiplex PCR. The sample contains 250,000 or so clones, about 87% of which appear only once. Source material: PBMCs or T cells enriched from blood (not recorded which). The gene calls are TRBV11-2 and TRBJ2-2; D is unresolved. The clonotype comes from a woman aged 25 to 39 who had been exposed to COVID-19. Here the CDR3 reads CASSSPRTGELFF. The DNA of the CDR3 is TGTGCCAGCAGCTCCCCGCGCACCGGGGAGCTGTTTTTT.